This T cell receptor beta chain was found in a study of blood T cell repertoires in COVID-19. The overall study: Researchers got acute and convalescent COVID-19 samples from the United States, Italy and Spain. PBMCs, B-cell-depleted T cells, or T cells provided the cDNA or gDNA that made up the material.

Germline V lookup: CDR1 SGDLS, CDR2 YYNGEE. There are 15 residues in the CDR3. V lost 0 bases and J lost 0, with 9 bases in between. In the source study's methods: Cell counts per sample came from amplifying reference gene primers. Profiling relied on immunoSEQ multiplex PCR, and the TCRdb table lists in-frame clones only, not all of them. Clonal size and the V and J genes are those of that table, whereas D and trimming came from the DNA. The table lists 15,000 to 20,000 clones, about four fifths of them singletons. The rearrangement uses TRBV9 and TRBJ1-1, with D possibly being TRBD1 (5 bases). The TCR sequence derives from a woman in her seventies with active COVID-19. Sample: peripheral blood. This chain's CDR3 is CASSVGDRLNTEAFF. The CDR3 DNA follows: TGTGCCAGCAGCGTAGGAGACAGACTGAACACTGAAGCTTTCTTT.